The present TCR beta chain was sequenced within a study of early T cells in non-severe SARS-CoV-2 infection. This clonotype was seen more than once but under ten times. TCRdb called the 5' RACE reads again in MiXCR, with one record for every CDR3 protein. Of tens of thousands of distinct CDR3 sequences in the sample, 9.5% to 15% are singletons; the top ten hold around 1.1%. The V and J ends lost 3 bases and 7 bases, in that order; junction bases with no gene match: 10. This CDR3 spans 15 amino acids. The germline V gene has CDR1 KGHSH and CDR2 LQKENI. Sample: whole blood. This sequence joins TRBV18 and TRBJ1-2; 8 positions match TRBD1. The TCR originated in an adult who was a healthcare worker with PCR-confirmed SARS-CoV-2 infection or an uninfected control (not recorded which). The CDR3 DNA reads TGTGCCAGCTCACCGAGGACAGGGAGCGTAGCTGGCTACACCTTC. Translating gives CASSPRTGSVAGYTF.